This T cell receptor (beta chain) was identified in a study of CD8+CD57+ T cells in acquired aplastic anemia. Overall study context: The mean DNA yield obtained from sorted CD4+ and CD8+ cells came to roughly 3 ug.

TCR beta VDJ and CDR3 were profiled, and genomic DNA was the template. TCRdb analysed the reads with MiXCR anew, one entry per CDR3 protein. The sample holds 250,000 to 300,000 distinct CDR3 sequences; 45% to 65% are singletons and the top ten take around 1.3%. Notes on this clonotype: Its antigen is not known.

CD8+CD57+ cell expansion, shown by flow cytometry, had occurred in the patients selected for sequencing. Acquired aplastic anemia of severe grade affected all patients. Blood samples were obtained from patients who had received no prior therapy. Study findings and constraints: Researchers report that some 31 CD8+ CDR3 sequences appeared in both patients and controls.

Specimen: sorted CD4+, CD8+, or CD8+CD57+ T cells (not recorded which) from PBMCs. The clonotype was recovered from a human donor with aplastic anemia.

The CDR3 coding sequence is TGCGCCAGCAGCGTGGGACAGGGGGCTTTCGAGCAGTACTTC. Translating gives CASSVGQGAFEQYF. This chain joins TRBV5-1 and TRBJ2-7; 12 nucleotides agree with TRBD1. After removal of 4 bases from V and 6 bases from J, the junction contained 5 bases not matched to a gene. The CDR3 extends over 14 amino acids. Germline CDR1 reads SGHRS; CDR2 reads YFSETQ.